A single sample is the source of the 9 T cell receptor beta chains below, sequenced in a study of cytomegalovirus exposure and HLA in healthy donors (dated by TCRdb to about 2017). Library preparation used the immunoSEQ multiplex PCR assay. A mixture of 60 forward primers for TCR Vbeta segments and 13 reverse primers for TCR Jbeta segments was used in the multiplex PCR. Held by TCRdb, this immuneACCESS table contains in-frame sequences only and omits some clones. Under half of the omission traces to an unresolved V gene where checked; the cause of the rest is unknown. The sample data list over 130,000 clones, and more than 70% of these were observed just once. Around 2.5% of the sample is taken by the ten largest. Sequenced sample: PBMCs. These TCRs come from a man aged 50 to 60 in good health and CMV-seronegative.

This clone came up once. The chain is built from TRBV27 and TRBJ1-4; 11 bases map to TRBD1. The V gene's germline CDR1 is MNHEY and CDR2 SMNVEV (reference sequence). This CDR3 is 16 amino acids long. V lost 1 base, J lost 8 bases, and 6 bases stayed unmatched. CDR3 in DNA: TGTGCCAGCAGTTTATTGGACAGGGGGCTTGGGGAAAAACTGTTTTTT. Translated: CASSLLDRGLGEKLFF. The full variable domain, rest sourced from reference TRBV27 and TRBJ1-4, is EAQVTQNPRYLITVTGKKLTVTCSQNMNHEYMSWYRQDPGLGLRQIYYSMNVEVTDKGDVPEGYKVSRKEKRNFPLILESPSPNQTSLYFCASSLLDRGLGEKLFFGSGTQLSVL.

This clone was counted only a few times. The chain recombines TRBV14 with TRBJ1-4, with TRBD1 matching 7 bases. Per germline, CDR1 SGHDN and CDR2 FVKESK. This CDR3 spans 15 amino acids. Unmatched junction bases numbered 8, after V lost 4 bases and J lost 6 bases. The DNA of the CDR3 is TGTGCCAGCAGCCCCCTTGGGACAGACGATGAAAAACTGTTTTTT. As protein: CASSPLGTDDEKLFF.

V is TRBV4-2 and J is TRBJ2-5; 14 positions agree with TRBD2. V lost 5 bases to trimming and J lost 5 bases; unmatched junction nucleotides: 4. The CDR3 consists of 15 residues. Germline V CDR1 and CDR2: LGHNA, YNFKEQ. CDR3 sequence reads: CASSGTSGGVETQYF. CDR3 coding DNA: TGTGCCAGCAGCGGGACTAGCGGGGGAGTTGAGACCCAGTACTTC.

This CDR3 is CASSGQGAMNTEAFF. CDR3 sequence (DNA): TGTGCCAGCAGCGGGCAGGGGGCCATGAACACTGAAGCTTTCTTT. The chain uses TRBV9 and TRBJ1-1, with 8 bases identical to TRBD1. The CDR3 spans 15 residues. V shed 3 bases and J 0 bases; nucleotides not matched to a gene: 4. Germline V CDR1 and CDR2: SGDLS, YYNGEE.

The chain employs TRBV30 and TRBJ1-2; the D is unclear. Germline-derived CDR1 and CDR2 are GTSNPN and SVGIG (reference sequence). The CDR3 totals 13 residues. Trimming shortened V by 6 bases and J by 3 bases, and 14 bases separated the two germline ends. Here the CDR3 DNA reads TGTGCCTGTACAGACACTCAATACTATGGCTACACCTTC. Translation: CACTDTQYYGYTF.

The V and J genes are TRBV4-1 and TRBJ2-3; 9 nucleotides agree with TRBD1. The germline V gene has CDR1 MGHRA and CDR2 YSYEKL. The CDR3 totals 16 residues. J gave up 4 bases and V 5 bases, and 10 bases lay outside the gene matches. The CDR3 here is CASSARTGVFADTQYF. As DNA, the CDR3 is TGCGCCAGCAGCGCACGGACAGGGGTGTTCGCAGATACGCAGTATTTT.

The V call is TRBV5-1, the J call TRBJ2-5, with TRBD1 matching over 9 bases. This CDR3 spans 14 amino acids. Germline CDR1 reads SGHRS; CDR2 reads YFSETQ. V trimming: 7 bases; J trimming: 3 bases; junction bases outside the gene matches: 7. CDR3 sequence: CASDRTGEKETQYF. The CDR3 DNA reads as TGCGCCAGCGACCGGACAGGGGAGAAAGAGACCCAGTACTTC.

This clone was seen only a few times. This sequence joins TRBV6-5 and TRBJ1-2; no definite D call. The germline gives CDR1 MNHEY, CDR2 SVGAGI. V was cut by 0 bases and J by 3 bases, with 5 bases left in between. CDR3 length: 13 residues. The CDR3 DNA sequence: TGTGCCAGCAGTTACTCGGCAGACTATGGCTACACCTTC. It yields the protein CASSYSADYGYTF.

V gene TRBV30 combines with J gene TRBJ1-3, with a weak D call TRBD1 (6 bases). V was clipped by 4 bases and J by 0 bases, with 10 bases between them. This CDR3 has 14 amino acids. CDR1 GTSNPN and CDR2 SVGIG come from the germline V gene (reference sequence). The CDR3 region is CAWKYRASGNTIYF. The CDR3 DNA is TGTGCCTGGAAGTACAGGGCCTCTGGAAACACCATATATTTT. Complete variable domain (other parts from reference TRBV30 and TRBJ1-3): SQTIHQWPATLVQPVGSPLSLECTVEGTSNPNLYWYRQAAGRGLQLLFYSVGIGQISSEVPQNLSASRPQDRQFILSSKKLLLSDSGFYLCAWKYRASGNTIYFGEGSWLTVV.